This T cell receptor (beta chain) was recovered during a study of cytomegalovirus exposure and HLA in healthy donors (dated by TCRdb to about 2017). The study in broad terms: According to an earlier analysis of 587 of the donors, about 179 million T cells yielded roughly 110 million unique TCR beta sequences and approximately 280 Gb of sequence data. An earlier analysis of approximately 630 of the donors applied high-throughput TCR beta sequencing to assess whether each TCR beta V gene segment acted as functional or pseudogenic. The study was designed to test whether signatures of past pathogen exposure could be identified by cataloging public T cell receptors. In a later genetic analysis, genome-wide SNP genotypes for about three fifths of the roughly 670 donors were used, and that subset was treated as a discovery cohort. The study profiled the T cell repertoires of some 610 subjects by immunosequencing and related them to cytomegalovirus serostatus. All discovery cohort repertoires had been generated using a single sequencing platform. Rather than drawing on any new phenotypic data, the later analysis identified candidate immune exposures from TCR beta sequences and the way those sequences occurred across donors. Across about 380 genotyped donors of the cohort, an average of approximately 220,000 unique TCR beta nucleotide sequences per donor were sequenced, and roughly 20% of those sequences were non-productive. A later analysis re-examined previously published TCR beta repertoires from hundreds of donors and added high-resolution HLA genotyping to investigate patterns of TCR occurrence. To predict cytomegalovirus infection status, the study combined high-throughput TCR immunosequencing, statistical association of individual TCRs with disease status, and machine learning. Typing coverage varied by locus: roughly 629-640 donors for A, B, C, DRB1 and DQB1; 522 for DQA1; more than 600 for DPA1; approximately 450 for DPB1. Five DR-DQ haplotypes were treated as single units for association and clustering because of strong linkage in the cohort. Around 300 gigabases of sequencing data and approximately 85 million unique TCR sequences were included in an early release covering several hundred HLA-typed donors. Alongside the repertoire data, information on donor age, sex, ethnicity and CMV serostatus was compiled. Among the roughly 400 genotyped donors, around 81% belonged to the genetic ancestry cluster associated with self-reported Caucasian donors. Both class I and class II loci were covered by HLA typing, at four-digit resolution. Besides the first cohort of around 670 subjects, a separate validation cohort made up of 120 different subjects was used. Overall results and qualifications from the work: A further reported finding was that TCR beta sequences accurately predicted the HLA-A and HLA-B alleles for most subjects in the first cohort. Because counts were too low, more than 15 rarely observed V segments, including chromosome 9 orphons, were excluded from the earlier analysis of around 640 of the donors. Across donors, most TCR sequences were observed very rarely, whereas some public TCRs were present in many individuals. According to a later genetic analysis, donors in an Asian-associated ancestry cluster had fewer N-insertions in productive TCRs than the roughly 660-donor mean. The study gave a list of 150 to 200 TCR beta chains associated with cytomegalovirus. The only immune exposure information available for the cohort was CMV serostatus. In a later analysis, HLA-associated TCR beta chains showed more clonal expansion and lower generation probabilities than non-associated chains that were equally common. A later genetic analysis associated a missense DCLRE1C variant with V-gene and J-gene trimming of TCR beta chains, and an independent cohort replicated the association. Specific HLA alleles were associated with 16,951 TCR beta sequences at a false discovery rate of 0.05 in a later analysis. In a later analysis, the rate of TCR association differed among HLA loci, with DRB1 alleles having the most associated TCRs and HLA-C alleles having the fewest. The cohort was sequenced for TCR beta chains only, and without alpha or paired-chain data the features that could be detected were limited. Several of the top co-occurrence clusters appeared to be linked to parvovirus B19, influenza, CMV and Epstein-Barr virus, according to a later analysis. The classifier was reported to diagnose cytomegalovirus status with high specificity and sensitivity in both the original cohort and the validation cohort. Because HLA typing was unavailable for some donors at each locus, only the typed subset was used in association tests. A cluster of highly shared sequence variants was judged likely to be a technical artifact of the sequencing pipeline. The authors suggested that the approach could potentially be generalized to other disease states and immunological phenotypes. Presence/absence analyses assumed roughly uniform sequencing depth across donors, an assumption that may not hold. Some IMGT-functional V segments, including TRBV6-2 and TRBV6-3, could not be distinguished by the 87-base-pair reads and were therefore excluded. When HLA alleles, especially DR and DQ, strongly co-occurred, attributing TCR associations to individual alleles was difficult. An earlier analysis of approximately 570 of the donors showed that most TCR beta V segments appeared in productive rearrangements either about 90% or about 30% of the time, which broadly matched IMGT annotations. Most CMV-associated TCR beta chains appeared to be HLA-restricted in a later analysis, and the HLA associations seemed to be driven largely by CMV exposure. Correlated functional status among segregating V segments might be attributable to linkage disequilibrium, but an unknown experimental factor could not be ruled out. In vitro tests confirmed that three of the cytomegalovirus-associated TCR beta chains recognize cytomegalovirus antigens.

The cohort was made up of approximately 670 healthy bone marrow donors. At the time of sampling, every cohort member was nominally healthy, though immune exposures that went unrecorded were likely present. The donor tested CMV seropositive and was one of the 289 seropositive cohort members. A peripheral blood sample was provided by each donor, and peripheral blood mononuclear cells were used for TCR beta sequencing. Genomic DNA extraction from the blood cell samples was performed with the Qiagen DNeasy Blood Extraction Kit. The CDR3 starts with the cysteine, ends with the phenylalanine, and has 14 residues. Just CDR3 DNA is preserved here, 42 bases in frame from base 1. Germline trimming amounts to 4 bases on V and 3 bases on J, with 6 as the count of junction bases outside the gene matches. CDR1 and CDR2 are drawn from the germline V gene (reference sequence): SGHKS, YYEKEE. The method was the immunoSEQ multiplex PCR assay. For the multiplex PCR, a mixture combining 60 forward primers for TCR Vbeta segments and 13 reverse primers for TCR Jbeta segments was used. A multiplex PCR assay on genomic DNA amplified the CDR3 region of rearranged TCR beta genes. The amplified TCR beta libraries were sequenced on the Illumina HiSeq System as 87-base-pair reads. In the paper's pipeline: A later analysis counted 65 million to 90 million unique TCR beta chains across the 650 to 700 repertoires, and around 9.9 million of these chains were shared by at least two donors. Raw reads were error-corrected and collapsed into unique sequences with a nearest-neighbor algorithm that merged closely related sequences to remove PCR and sequencing errors. To assign V, D and J gene segments, CDR3 sequences were aligned to IMGT reference sequences. Each retained sequence needed at least a six-nucleotide match to both a V gene segment and a J gene segment. A rearrangement was called productive if the CDR3 had no stop codons and remained in frame with V and J, and every other rearrangement was called non-productive. Following IMGT convention, CDR3 was defined as the stretch from the second conserved V-encoded cysteine up to the conserved J-encoded phenylalanine. In an earlier analysis of more than 550 of the donors, sequences lacking an unambiguous match to a single V gene segment were excluded. In an earlier analysis of 587 of the donors, a V segment was called functional when productive rearrangements were above 56.7%, and segregating when the standard deviation between donors exceeded 5%. To diagnose cytomegalovirus status from the catalog of TCR beta chain sequences, a statistical classification framework was built. V and J gene assignment, in a later analysis, came from comparing TCR nucleotide sequences with IMGT/GENE-DB human TR gene sequences. A later analysis assigned CDR3 sequences and most-parsimonious VDJ recombination scenarios with the TCRdist pipeline. In a later analysis, every TCR beta chain was defined by the combination of its CDR3 amino acid sequence and its V-gene family, and reads without a unique V-gene family were dropped. As a way to deal with suspected cross-contamination and a sequencing artifact, a later analysis dropped roughly 600 nucleotide sequences that were highly shared and had low generation probability. In a later analysis, a clonal expansion index for each public chain was calculated from normalized within-repertoire ranks of inferred template counts. A later analysis computed generation probabilities with a VDJ recombination model fitted to out-of-frame rearrangements, and checked the results against IGoR. Hypergeometric tests were used in a later analysis to score TCR-TCR, TCR-HLA and TCR-CMV co-occurrence, with a repertoire-size bias correction applied to the TCR pairs. In a later analysis, false discovery rates were estimated by permuting HLA or CMV assignments 20 times. In a later analysis, co-occurring TCRs were grouped using DBSCAN, with TCRdist sequence similarity added in when clustering inside HLA-allele-positive subsets. Co-occurrence clustering excluded repertoires with fewer than 30,000 or more than 120,000 public chains, plus five with anomalous nucleotide sharing. Here the immuneACCESS table is served through TCRdb, limited to in-frame sequences with V and J called. Missing clones are a known gap in these copies; in checked studies unresolved V genes cover under half, and the rest lacks a known reason. That table is the source of V, J and clone size, and D and trimming were worked out from the DNA. The sample table holds more than 140,000 clones, of which over 75% were seen once. The ten top clones hold around 5.4% of the sample.

Regarding this clone: Its antigen is currently not known. Base qualities are missing; no much larger clone stands one base away.

The clonotype originates from a man younger than 45 in good health and CMV-seropositive. The rearranged chain carries TRBV5-5 and TRBJ2-7, with 8 bases matching TRBD1. Sequencing was performed on PBMCs. CDR3 loop: CASSASRGHYEQYF. The sequence in DNA is TGTGCCAGCAGCGCGAGCAGGGGGCACTACGAGCAGTACTTC.